This T cell receptor (beta chain) is drawn from a study of blood T cell repertoires in COVID-19. Across the study: COVID-19 samples collected from the United States, Italy and Spain covered acute and convalescent phases. From T cells, B-cell-depleted T cells, or PBMCs came the material, which was cDNA or gDNA.

V lost 4 bases and J lost 8; bases outside the gene matches: 7. CDR1 is MDHEN and CDR2 is SYDVKM in the germline V gene. CDR3 size: 14 residues. The age range of participants was about 18 to 89 years, with residence in roughly 25 US areas. Categorization into cohorts depended on clinical history that participants reported. Profiling relied on immunoSEQ multiplex PCR, and the TCRdb table lists in-frame clones only, not all of them. In the table there are a few hundred thousand clones, roughly 88% of which are singletons. The receptor comes from a woman in her 50s with acute COVID-19. The chain is built from TRBV28 and TRBJ1-4, with 7 nucleotides matching TRBD1. The sequencing sample was made of PBMCs or T cells enriched from blood (not recorded which). The CDR3 nucleotides are TGTGCCAGCAGTTCGGACAGGTTGGGCGAAAAACTGTTTTTT. This codes for CASSSDRLGEKLFF.